The next 2 T cell receptor beta chains were all read from a single sample in a study of T cells in women clearing cervical HPV infection. This table comes from immunoSEQ multiplex PCR, and its TCRdb copy is limited to in-frame clones, with some not included. Recorded for this sample: 20,000 to 25,000 clones. Specimen: blood buffy coat. Receptors originate from a woman between 18 and 70 years old with a cervical HPV16 infection that either progressed to CIN3+ or cleared (not recorded which).

Notes on this clone: The read ends 3 residues early relative to the CDR3; the germline J gene fills the gap. The rearrangement links TRBV5-1 to TRBJ2-7, with 9 bases that match TRBD2. The CDR3 has 14 amino acids. The J segment lost 5 bases and the V segment lost 3 bases, leaving 6 bases of the junction unmatched. Germline values: CDR1 SGHRS, CDR2 YFSETQ. The part of the CDR3 DNA that was read is TGCGCCAGCAGCTGGGGACTAGCTTCCGACGAG. It yields the protein CASSWGLASDE. The entire CDR3 protein is CASSWGLASDEQYF.

As regards this clone: The CDR3 is cut off 3 residues early in the read; its end comes from the germline J gene. This rearrangement joins TRBV5-1 to TRBJ2-5, with 8 nucleotides matching TRBD1. The V and J ends lost 0 bases and 2 bases, in that order; junction bases with no gene match: 3. This CDR3 has 15 residues. Germline V CDR1 and CDR2: SGHRS, YFSETQ. CDR3 DNA, as far as it was read: TGCGCCAGCAGCTTGGAGGGACAGGATCAAGAGACC. Protein sequence: CASSLEGQDQET. The entire CDR3 reads CASSLEGQDQETQYF.